This entry lists 12 T cell receptor beta chains sequenced from one sample in a study of regulatory T cells in long-lasting Graves disease. Building the TCR beta libraries relied on iRepertoire HTBI primers, and CDR3 regions underwent Arm-PCR. TCRdb reprocessed the multiplex PCR reads via MiXCR and lists one record per CDR3 protein. The sample yields roughly 610,000 distinct CDR3 sequences, about 15% seen once. Time point indicated: newly diagnosed GD, antithyroid drugs for less than 3 months. RNA from PBMCs was the source of the TCR library. These sequences were also reported in another study, on T cells in Graves' hyperthyroidism and ophthalmopathy.

Sequences were derived from peripheral blood mononuclear cells (PBMCs), sampled at new diagnosis, from a patient treated with antithyroid drugs. These receptors came from a man younger than 30 with Graves disease.

This clonotype was counted ten times or more. The chain uses TRBV30 and TRBJ2-7, with D tentatively TRBD2 (6 bases). The CDR3 length is 13 residues. CDR1 is GTSNPN, CDR2 SVGIG, per germline (reference sequence). The ends were cut back, 2 bases at V and 0 bases at J, with 8 bases in the middle. CDR3 coding DNA: TGTGCCTGGAGTAGGGGACTCTCCTACGAGCAGTACTTC. Translating gives CAWSRGLSYEQYF. The whole variable domain, remainder taken from reference TRBV30 and TRBJ2-7, is SQTIHQWPATLVQPVGSPLSLECTVEGTSNPNLYWYRQAAGRGLQLLFYSVGIGQISSEVPQNLSASRPQDRQFILSSKKLLLSDSGFYLCAWSRGLSYEQYFGPGTRLTVT.

The chain carries TRBV5-4 and TRBJ2-5, with TRBD1 matching 8 bases. Trimming cost V 4 bases and J 1 base; bases outside gene matches: 6. Germline values: CDR1 SGHNT, CDR2 YYREEE (reference sequence). CDR3 size: 15 residues. The CDR3 bases are TGTGCCAGCAGCCCTGGAGACAGGGGCCAAGAGACCCAGTACTTC. Translation gives CASSPGDRGQETQYF.

The chain recombines TRBV10-3 with TRBJ1-1; the D gene is possibly TRBD1 (5 bases). Germline V gives CDR1 ENHRY, CDR2 SYGVKD. The CDR3 has 17 amino acids. Between the trimmed V and J ends, which lost 6 bases and 7 bases, there was a span of 27 bases. The chain's CDR3 is CAISRGGYARGVGEAFF. In nucleotides, the CDR3 is TGTGCCATCAGCCGGGGGGGTTATGCCCGGGGGGTGGGTGAAGCTTTCTTT.

This clonotype has ten or more counts. The gene calls are TRBV3-1 and TRBJ2-1; D gene unclear. This CDR3 comprises 14 residues. The germline V gene has CDR1 LGHDT and CDR2 YNNKEL (reference sequence). The germline V and J ends were trimmed by 0 bases and 1 base, with 4 bases remaining between them. CDR3 coding DNA: TGTGCCAGCAGCCAAGATCGATCCTACAATGAGCAGTTCTTC. Encoded protein: CASSQDRSYNEQFF.

This clonotype was recorded at least ten times. The chain couples TRBV20-1 to TRBJ2-4, with D possibly being TRBD1 or TRBD2 (5 bases each). The germline CDR1 and CDR2 sequences are DFQATT and SNEGSKA (reference sequence). The CDR3 has 15 amino acids. V was pared by 1 base and J by 7 bases, with 17 bases between. CDR3 nucleotide sequence: TGCAGTGCTAGAGGGGGCGGTGGGAGTTGGAACATTCAGTACTTC. Its translation: CSARGGGGSWNIQYF.

The sample holds a few counts of this clonotype. A junction boundary mismatches the germline segment, possibly from a read error. The V call is TRBV5-1, the J call TRBJ2-1; D is unresolved. This CDR3 is 15 amino acids long. Per the germline V gene, CDR1 is SGHRS and CDR2 is YFSETQ. The CDR3 here is CASSLVARVYNEQFF. CDR3 nucleotide sequence: TGTGCCAGCAGCTTGGTAGCTAGAGTTTACAATGAGCAGTTCTTC.

Ten or more counts support this clonotype. CDR3 amino acids: CASSEAGFNSPLHF. CDR3 in DNA: TGTGCCAGCAGCGAGGCAGGGTTTAATTCACCCCTCCACTTT. J is TRBJ1-6 and V is TRBV11-2, with a tentative D call TRBD1 (5 bases). V shed 5 bases and J shed 6 bases, with 11 bases lying between them. The CDR3 extends over 14 amino acids. Germline CDR1 is SGHAT and CDR2 is FQNNGV.

The chain combines TRBV6-1 with TRBJ1-5; D perhaps matches TRBD1 (5 bases). This CDR3 region has 15 residues. V shed 7 bases and J shed 1 base, with 14 bases lying between them. Germline lookup yields CDR1 MNHNS and CDR2 SASEGT. The DNA of the CDR3 is TGTGCCAGCAATGGGAACCAGGGAAGCAATCAGCCCCAGCATTTT. Its translation: CASNGNQGSNQPQHF.

The chain carries TRBV28 and TRBJ2-7; perhaps TRBD1 as D (6 bases). The CDR3 is 13 residues long. V gave up 6 bases and J gave up 8 bases, with 17 bases separating them. Germline values: CDR1 MDHEN, CDR2 SYDVKM. The chain's CDR3 is CASRGATVQQQYF. The CDR3 DNA is TGTGCCAGCAGGGGGGCGACAGTCCAGCAGCAGTACTTC.

V gene TRBV20-1 combines with J gene TRBJ1-3; D call uncertain. Between the trimmed V and J ends, which lost 1 base and 0 bases, there was a span of 7 bases. The CDR3 extends over 14 amino acids. Germline lookup yields CDR1 DFQATT and CDR2 SNEGSKA (reference sequence). The CDR3 loop is CSARGRSSGNTIYF. CDR3 DNA: TGCAGTGCTAGAGGACGGAGCTCTGGAAACACCATATATTTT.

This clonotype has more than one count but fewer than ten. This chain joins TRBV29-1 and TRBJ2-7; possibly TRBD1 or TRBD2 for D (5 bases each). The V end was cut by 6 bases, the J end by 5 bases, with 17 bases between. Germline values: CDR1 SQVTM, CDR2 ANQGSEA. The length of the CDR3 is 13 residues. CDR3 bases: TGCAGCGTAGCGGCAGGGCCGACGAACGAGCAGTACTTC. This gives the protein CSVAAGPTNEQYF.

About this clonotype itself: Possible read error: a much larger clone is one base away. The V gene is TRBV5-5, the J gene TRBJ2-7, with TRBD1 as a possible D gene (6 bases). This CDR3 comprises 14 residues. Germline V lookup: CDR1 SGHKS, CDR2 YYEKEE (reference sequence). V was shortened by 7 bases and J by 3 bases, with 17 bases between the two germline ends. The CDR3 region has the DNA TGTGCCAGCGGCGTCCGGGACACCATCTACGAGCAGTACTTC. Its translation: CASGVRDTIYEQYF.